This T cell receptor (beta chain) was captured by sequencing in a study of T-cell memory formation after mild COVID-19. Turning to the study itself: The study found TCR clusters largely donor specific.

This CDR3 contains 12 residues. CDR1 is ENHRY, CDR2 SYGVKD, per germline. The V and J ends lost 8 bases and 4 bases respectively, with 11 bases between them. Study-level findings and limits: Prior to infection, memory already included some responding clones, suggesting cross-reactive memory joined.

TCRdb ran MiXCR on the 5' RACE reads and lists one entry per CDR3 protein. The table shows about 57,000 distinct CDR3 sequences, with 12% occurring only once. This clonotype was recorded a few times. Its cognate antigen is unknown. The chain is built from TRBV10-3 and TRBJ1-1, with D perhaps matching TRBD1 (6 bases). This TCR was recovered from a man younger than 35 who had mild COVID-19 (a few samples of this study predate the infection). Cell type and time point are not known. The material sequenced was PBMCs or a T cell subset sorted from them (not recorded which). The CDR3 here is CAIGAGATEAFF. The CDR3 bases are TGTGCCATCGGGGCAGGGGCCACTGAAGCTTTCTTT.